The entry that follows covers one T cell receptor beta chain sequence. Sequencing used immunoSEQ multiplex PCR; TCRdb keeps in-frame clones, though not all of them. Of 90,000 to 100,000 clones listed, around 80% are singletons. This sample is drawn from a study of control samples from healthy donors and cancer patients. The sample consisted of blood. The sequence came from a woman aged 25-40 years in good health.

Here the CDR3 reads CASSIDSNYGYTF. The DNA for the CDR3 is TGTGCCAGTAGTATAGACAGTAACTATGGCTACACCTTC. This sequence joins TRBV19 and TRBJ1-2, with D unresolved. Germline V gene data show CDR1 as LNHDA and CDR2 as SQIVND (reference sequence). The CDR3 consists of 13 residues. Between the trimmed V and J ends, which lost 0 bases and 1 base, there was a span of 3 bases.